One sample yielded the 9 T cell receptor beta chains listed below, sequenced in a study of monozygotic twins with inflammatory bowel disease (dated by TCRdb to 2018 to 2020). To prepare the library, 5' RACE was applied. The sequencer listed for this sample is Illumina HiSeq 2500. Once TCRdb had reprocessed the reads, it stored one entry per CDR3 protein sequence and supplied no DNA. The sample table on file contains approximately 200,000 distinct CDR3 sequences. The leading ten clones occupy 1.6% of the sample. Sequenced material: blood. These receptors were obtained from a human donor with ulcerative colitis or Crohn's disease, or a healthy co-twin of an affected twin (not recorded which).

The CDR3 reads CASSLSARSGNTIYF. The V call is TRBV27, the J call TRBJ1-3. Germline V gene data show CDR1 as MNHEY and CDR2 as SMNVEV (reference sequence). The CDR3 is made up of 15 amino acids.

The genes are TRBV15 and TRBJ1-1; with no DNA, the TCRdb D assignment of TRBD1 cannot be verified. The CDR3 has 13 residues. Looked up from germline, CDR1 is LNHNV and CDR2 is YYDKDF (reference sequence). The CDR3 region is CATRDNLNTEAFF.

This CDR3 reads CASSQWTSGNTIYF. This chain links TRBV5-1 with TRBJ1-3. CDR3 size: 14 residues. Looked up from germline, CDR1 is SGHRS and CDR2 is YFSETQ.

The chain recombines TRBV5-1 with TRBJ1-4. CDR1 and CDR2 (germline): SGHRS, YFSETQ. The CDR3 sequence is 14 residues long. The CDR3 reads CASSNDRPNEKLFF.

V usage is TRBV5-1 and J usage is TRBJ2-2; TCRdb designates TRBD1, a call that cannot be tested without DNA. The germline CDR1 and CDR2 sequences are SGHRS and YFSETQ. The CDR3 extends over 16 amino acids. CDR3 amino acids: CASSLGDGRGTGELFF.

The chain links TRBV19 to TRBJ1-5; the TCRdb D gene call, TRBD1, has no DNA to confirm it. The CDR3 totals 13 residues. Per the germline V gene, CDR1 is LNHDA and CDR2 is SQIVND (reference sequence). Here the CDR3 reads CASEDRAGQPQHF.

This chain joins TRBV12-3 or TRBV12-4 and TRBJ1-5. This CDR3 contains 14 residues. The CDR3 sequence: CASNLEGGNQPQHF.

This sequence joins TRBV18 and TRBJ2-5; the D gene TCRdb calls, TRBD2, cannot be checked with no DNA. This CDR3 spans 15 amino acids. CDR1 is KGHSH, CDR2 LQKENI, per germline. The CDR3 is CASSRVYGSQETQYF.

The chain recombines TRBV7-9 with TRBJ1-1; TCRdb designates TRBD1, a call that cannot be tested without DNA. The germline gives CDR1 SEHNR, CDR2 FQNEAQ (reference sequence). This CDR3 is built from 16 residues. The CDR3 region is CASSPMRGAKDTEAFF.